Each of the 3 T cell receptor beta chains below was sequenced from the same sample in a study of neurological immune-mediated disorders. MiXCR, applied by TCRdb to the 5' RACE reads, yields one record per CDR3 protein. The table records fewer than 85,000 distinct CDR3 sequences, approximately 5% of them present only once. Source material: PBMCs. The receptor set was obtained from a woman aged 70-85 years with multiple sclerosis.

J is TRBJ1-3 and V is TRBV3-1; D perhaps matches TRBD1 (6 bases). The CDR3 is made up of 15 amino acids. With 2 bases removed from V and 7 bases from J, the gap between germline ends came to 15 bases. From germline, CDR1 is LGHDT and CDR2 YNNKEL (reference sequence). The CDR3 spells CASSQPTGTRNTIYF. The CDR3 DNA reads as TGTGCCAGCAGCCAACCAACAGGGACCCGGAACACCATATATTTT.

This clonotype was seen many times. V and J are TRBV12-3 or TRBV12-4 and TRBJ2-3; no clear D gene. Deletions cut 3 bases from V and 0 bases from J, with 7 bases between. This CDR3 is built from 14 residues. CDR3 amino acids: CASSLLRSTDTQYF. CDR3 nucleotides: TGTGCCAGCAGTTTGTTGCGGAGCACAGATACGCAGTATTTT.

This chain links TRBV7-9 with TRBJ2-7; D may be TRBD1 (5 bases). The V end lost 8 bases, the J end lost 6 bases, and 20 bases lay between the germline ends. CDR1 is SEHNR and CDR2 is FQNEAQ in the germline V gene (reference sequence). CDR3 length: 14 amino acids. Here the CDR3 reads CASQLSTVVSEQYF. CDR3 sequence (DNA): TGTGCCAGCCAACTGTCGACAGTAGTGAGCGAGCAGTACTTC.